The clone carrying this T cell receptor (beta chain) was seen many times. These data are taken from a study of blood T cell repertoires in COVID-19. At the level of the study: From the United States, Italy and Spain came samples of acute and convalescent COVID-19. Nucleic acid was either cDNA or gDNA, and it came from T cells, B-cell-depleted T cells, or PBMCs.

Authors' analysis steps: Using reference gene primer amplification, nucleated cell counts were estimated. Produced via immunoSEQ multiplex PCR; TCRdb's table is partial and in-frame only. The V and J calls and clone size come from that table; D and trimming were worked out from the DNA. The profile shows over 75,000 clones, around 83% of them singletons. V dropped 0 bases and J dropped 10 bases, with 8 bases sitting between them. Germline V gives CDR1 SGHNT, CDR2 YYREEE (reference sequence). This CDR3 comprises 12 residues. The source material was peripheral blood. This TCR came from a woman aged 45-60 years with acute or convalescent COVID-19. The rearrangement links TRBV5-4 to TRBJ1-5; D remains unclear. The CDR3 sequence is CASSLGEGPQHF. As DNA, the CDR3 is TGTGCCAGCAGCTTGGGAGAGGGTCCCCAGCATTTT.